This T cell receptor beta chain was identified in a study of shared clonotypes between healthy human individuals. On this clone: Antigen unknown.

Overall study findings and caveats: Lower generation probabilities were found for non-shared clonotypes than for those shared by all four donors. In general, naive subsets displayed greater estimated richness than memory subsets did.

Naive CD8 cells were CD45RO-negative, positively selected for CCR7, excluding terminally differentiated effector memory CD45RA+ cells. Germline V lookup: CDR1 MDHEN, CDR2 SYDVKM. Losses at the gene ends were 6 bases for V and 9 bases for J; bases not matched to a gene: 14. CDR3 length equals 15 residues. Authors' data handling: With immunoSEQ giving junction-only sequences and no quality scores, filtering differed. Some clones are missing from TCRdb's copy, which holds only in-frame ones; the method was immunoSEQ multiplex PCR. D and trimming come from the DNA, and the V and J calls and clone size come from that table. The sample has millions of clones, roughly 94% seen once.

The TCR originated in a man between 18 and 29 years old in good health. Sequencing was carried out using naive CD8+ T cells sorted from blood. The chain has TRBV28 and TRBJ1-5; 7 bases agree with TRBD1. In DNA form, the CDR3 reads TGTGCCAGCAGCACCACAGGGGTCGGGATGGTGCCCCAGCATTTT. Amino acids: CASSTTGVGMVPQHF.